The clone carrying this T cell receptor beta chain has just one count. Its antigen is unknown. The sample is drawn from a study of cytomegalovirus exposure and HLA in healthy donors. General study results and limits: Association of a missense DCLRE1C variant with TCR beta V- and J-gene trimming was reported in a later analysis. A few V segments could not be told apart, such as TRBV6-2 and TRBV6-3, and were left out. Clonal expansion was found to be greater in HLA-associated TCR beta chains than in equally common others in a later analysis. The study recorded 150 to 200 TCR beta chains that were cytomegalovirus-associated.

Trimming pared 5 bases from V and 4 bases from J, leaving 17 bases between. The CDR3 spans 15 residues. The germline V gene encodes CDR1 MNHEY and CDR2 SMNVEV (reference sequence). Researchers ran the PCR with 60 Vbeta and 13 Jbeta primers. Assay used: immunoSEQ multiplex PCR; TCRdb lists only in-frame clones, some missing. This sample has over 250,000 clones, with roughly 88% found just once. Specimen: PBMCs. The rearrangement links TRBV27 to TRBJ1-2; perhaps TRBD1 as D (6 bases). The TCR originated in a man aged 35-49 years in good health and CMV-seropositive. CDR3 sequence: CASSPSTGLRYGYTF. The CDR3 DNA sequence: TGTGCCAGCAGTCCATCCACAGGGCTGCGCTATGGCTACACCTTC.